The 7 T cell receptor beta chains reported below all come from one sample, sequenced in a study of cytomegalovirus exposure and HLA in healthy donors. The PCR ran on 60 Vbeta and 13 Jbeta primers. The table came from immunoSEQ multiplex PCR; TCRdb's copy has only in-frame clones and leaves some out. The repertoire includes around 230,000 clones, roughly 84% of them detected once, and roughly 0.24% sits in the top ten. The material sequenced was PBMCs. These receptors all come from a girl between 2 and 10 years old in good health and CMV-seronegative.

The count of this clone is one. This chain links TRBV14 with TRBJ2-3; the match to TRBD1 covers 9 bases. After removal of 5 bases from V and 4 bases from J, the junction contained 7 bases not matched to a gene. From germline, CDR1 is SGHDN and CDR2 FVKESK. The CDR3 runs 15 residues. CDR3 residues: CASSSTGQGPDTQYF. The CDR3 region has the DNA TGTGCCAGCAGCAGCACGGGACAGGGTCCAGATACGCAGTATTTT.

This clone was found once. The chain couples TRBV7-9 to TRBJ2-7; tentative D call: TRBD1 (6 bases). Per the germline V gene, CDR1 is SEHNR and CDR2 is FQNEAQ (reference sequence). This CDR3 has 13 amino acids. V lost 3 bases to trimming and J lost 2 bases, with 8 bases between them. The DNA of the CDR3 is TGTGCCAGCAGCTTTCGACAGGCCTACGAGCAGTACTTC. Translating it yields CASSFRQAYEQYF.

The chain recombines TRBV5-1 with TRBJ2-2; 14 bases match TRBD2. From germline, CDR1 is SGHRS and CDR2 YFSETQ. This CDR3 comprises 18 residues. The V gene end was trimmed by 7 bases and the J gene end by 4 bases; junction bases not matched to a gene: 12. The CDR3 region is CASDQTSGGARVTGELFF. The CDR3 DNA is TGCGCCAGCGATCAGACTAGCGGGGGGGCTCGTGTCACCGGGGAGCTGTTTTTT.

This chain links TRBV20-1 with TRBJ1-4; tentatively, D is TRBD1 (6 bases). CDR1 and CDR2 from the germline V gene are DFQATT and SNEGSKA (reference sequence). The CDR3 covers 11 residues. V was pared by 4 bases and J by 6 bases, with 6 bases between. The chain's CDR3 is CSANRDEKLFF. Written as DNA, the CDR3 is TGCAGTGCTAACAGGGATGAAAAACTGTTTTTT.

A single count supports this clone. CDR3 residues: CASSAGQIYGYTF. Here the CDR3 DNA reads TGTGCCAGCAGTGCAGGACAGATCTATGGCTACACCTTC. The chain recombines TRBV25-1 with TRBJ1-2; tentatively, D is TRBD1 (6 bases). In germline, CDR1 is MGHDK, CDR2 SYGVNS. The V end lost 4 bases, the J end lost 4 bases, and 10 bases lay between the germline ends. The length of the CDR3 is 13 residues.

This clone was observed once. The CDR3 region has the DNA TGTGCCAGCAGATCCGGACTAGCGGTTCAAGAGACCCAGTACTTC. It is translated as CASRSGLAVQETQYF. V gene TRBV6-6 combines with J gene TRBJ2-5, with 10 bases aligning to TRBD2. There are 15 residues in the CDR3. V gave up 6 bases and J gave up 2 bases; unmatched junction bases: 6. CDR1 and CDR2 (germline): MNHNY, SVGAGI (reference sequence).

There are a few counts of this clone. The chain is built from TRBV9 and TRBJ2-5; D is possibly TRBD2 (5 bases). V lost 5 bases, J lost 10 bases, and 21 bases lay in between. This CDR3 comprises 14 residues. Per the germline V gene, CDR1 is SGDLS and CDR2 is YYNGEE. DNA for the CDR3: TGTGCCAGCAGTCCACCCCTGGACCCTCGGGACCAGTACTTC. Translated: CASSPPLDPRDQYF.